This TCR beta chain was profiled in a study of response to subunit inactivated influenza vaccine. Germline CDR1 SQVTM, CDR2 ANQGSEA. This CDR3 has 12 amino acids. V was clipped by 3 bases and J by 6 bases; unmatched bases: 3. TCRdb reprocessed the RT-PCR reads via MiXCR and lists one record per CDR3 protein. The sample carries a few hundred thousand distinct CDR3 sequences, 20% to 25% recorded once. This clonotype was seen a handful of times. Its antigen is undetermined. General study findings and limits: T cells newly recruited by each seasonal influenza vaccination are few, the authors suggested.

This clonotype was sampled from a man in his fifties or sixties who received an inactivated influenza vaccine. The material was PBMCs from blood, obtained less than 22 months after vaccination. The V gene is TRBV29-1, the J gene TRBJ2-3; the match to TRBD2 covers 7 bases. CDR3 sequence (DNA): TGCAGCGTTGACCGGGGGGTGGATACGCAGTATTTT. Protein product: CSVDRGVDTQYF.